Presented here are 27 T cell receptor beta chains from one specimen sequenced in a study of blood T cell repertoires in COVID-19. Some clones are missing from TCRdb's copy, which holds only in-frame ones; the method was immunoSEQ multiplex PCR. The table lists some 360,000 clones, approximately 89% of them singletons, with 3.9% in the top ten. Sequencing was done on a sample of peripheral blood. These receptors were obtained from a woman aged 55-75 years with COVID-19, enrolled during active disease.

V gene TRBV7-3 combines with J gene TRBJ1-5; 9 positions match TRBD1. J lost 0 bases, V lost 6 bases, and 12 bases had no gene match. The CDR3 runs to 18 residues. Germline V gives CDR1 SGHTA, CDR2 FQGTGA. This CDR3 reads CASRRDRDAPFSNQPQHF. As DNA, the CDR3 is TGTGCCAGCAGAAGGGACAGGGATGCCCCTTTTAGCAATCAGCCCCAGCATTTT. The full variable domain, completed using reference TRBV7-3 and TRBJ1-5, is GAGVSQTPSNKVTEKGKYVELRCDPISGHTALYWYRQSLGQGPEFLIYFQGTGAADDSGLPNDRFFAVRPEGSVSTLKIQRTERGDSAVYLCASRRDRDAPFSNQPQHFGDGTRLSIL.

This clone occurred a few times. This chain joins TRBV6-5 and TRBJ2-7; possibly TRBD1 for D (5 bases). CDR3 size: 16 residues. Germline lookup yields CDR1 MNHEY and CDR2 SVGAGI. The germline V and J ends were trimmed by 0 bases and 0 bases, with 12 bases remaining between them. The CDR3 coding sequence is TGTGCCAGCAGTTACTCAGGGGCCTCCAGCTCCTACGAGCAGTACTTC. Translated, it gives CASSYSGASSSYEQYF.

The rearrangement joins TRBV9 to TRBJ2-3; TRBD2 matches 10 bases. V dropped 3 bases and J dropped 1; count of bases not matched to a gene: 5. The CDR3 has 16 amino acids. Per the germline V gene, CDR1 is SGDLS and CDR2 is YYNGEE. The CDR3 DNA sequence: TGTGCCAGCAGCGCAAATCTAGCGGGGGGCACAGATACGCAGTATTTT. Residues: CASSANLAGGTDTQYF.

CDR3 bases: TGTGCCAGCAGTTTATATAGCTCAACCCAGGGTGGCTACACCTTC. Translating gives CASSLYSSTQGGYTF. The rearrangement joins TRBV28 to TRBJ1-2, with D perhaps TRBD1 (5 bases). Trimming pared 1 base from V and 7 bases from J, leaving 16 bases between. Germline V gene lookup returns CDR1 MDHEN and CDR2 SYDVKM. This CDR3 comprises 15 residues.

The genes are TRBV14 and TRBJ1-2; 8 bases match TRBD1. CDR3 length: 16 residues. Germline-derived CDR1 and CDR2 are SGHDN and FVKESK. Losses at the gene ends were 4 bases for V and 4 bases for J; bases not matched to a gene: 11. CDR3 nucleotide sequence: TGTGCCAGCAGCCGAGCGGACAGGGTGTATGCCTATGGCTACACCTTC. This sequence encodes CASSRADRVYAYGYTF.

This clone was counted a single time. The chain joins TRBV18 to TRBJ2-7, with 11 bases matching TRBD1. The CDR3 is 17 residues long. Germline V gives CDR1 KGHSH, CDR2 LQKENI. Trimming removed 5 bases from V and 6 bases from J; junction bases left unmatched: 15. CDR3 sequence: CASSSSPGQGVGPEQYF. In DNA form, the CDR3 reads TGTGCCAGCTCATCTTCGCCGGGACAGGGGGTAGGGCCCGAGCAGTACTTC.

V and J are TRBV19 and TRBJ1-5; tentative D call: TRBD1 (5 bases). There are 15 residues in the CDR3. The germline V gene has CDR1 LNHDA and CDR2 SQIVND (reference sequence). Trimming shortened V by 5 bases and J by 6 bases, and 17 bases separated the two germline ends. The CDR3 region is CASSPRGWGGQPQHF. The CDR3 DNA is TGTGCCAGTAGTCCAAGGGGTTGGGGCGGTCAGCCCCAGCATTTT.

The V and J genes are TRBV25-1 and TRBJ1-6; perhaps TRBD1 as D (6 bases). Germline lookup yields CDR1 MGHDK and CDR2 SYGVNS. V was trimmed by 3 bases and J by 7 bases, leaving 10 bases between them. This CDR3 comprises 14 residues. The CDR3 nucleotides read TGTGCCAGCAGTGACAGGGGTGGAAATTCACCCCTCCACTTT. Its translation is CASSDRGGNSPLHF.

V is TRBV7-9 and J is TRBJ1-3, with D possibly being TRBD1 (5 bases). Germline assignment: CDR1 SEHNR and CDR2 FQNEAQ (reference sequence). CDR3 length equals 15 residues. Between the trimmed V and J ends, which lost 4 bases and 1 base, there was a span of 11 bases. For the CDR3, the DNA is TGTGCCAGCAGCTCCGGGACTCAATCTGGAAACACCATATATTTT. The encoded protein is CASSSGTQSGNTIYF.

The chain has TRBV4-2 and TRBJ1-4; 9 bases fit TRBD1. CDR1 and CDR2 (germline): LGHNA, YNFKEQ. This CDR3 has 15 residues. V gave up 0 bases and J gave up 5 bases; unmatched junction bases: 1. The CDR3 DNA follows: TGTGCCAGCAGCCAAGAGGGACAGGGCAATGAAAAACTGTTTTTT. This encodes CASSQEGQGNEKLFF.

This chain links TRBV3-1 (or the pseudogene TRBV3-2) with TRBJ1-1, with a weak D call TRBD1 (6 bases). Germline values: CDR1 LGHDT, CDR2 YNNKEL (reference sequence). Between the trimmed V and J ends, which lost 6 bases and 0 bases, there was a span of 17 bases. The CDR3 is 16 amino acids. The CDR3 DNA is TGTGCCAGCAGTCTGATCCCGGGACACCTGAACACTGAAGCTTTCTTT. Protein: CASSLIPGHLNTEAFF.

The chain employs TRBV5-1 and TRBJ2-6; D is unclear. Germline-derived CDR1 and CDR2 are SGHRS and YFSETQ. V gave up 6 bases and J gave up 4 bases, with 14 bases separating them. The CDR3 covers 15 residues. In DNA form, the CDR3 reads TGCGCCAGCACCTTTGGTAGTTCCGGGGCCAACGTCCTGACTTTC. Translated: CASTFGSSGANVLTF.

J is TRBJ2-7 and V is TRBV28; 8 bases align to TRBD1. Germline V CDR1 and CDR2: MDHEN, SYDVKM. The junction had 11 bases not matched to a gene; V was cut back by 7 bases and J by 6 bases. CDR3 length: 14 residues. The CDR3 protein is CASNETGAHCEQYF. DNA of the CDR3: TGTGCCAGCAACGAGACAGGGGCCCACTGCGAGCAGTACTTC.

The V gene is TRBV15, the J gene TRBJ2-1, with TRBD2 identical over 7 bases. CDR1 is LNHNV and CDR2 is YYDKDF in the germline V gene (reference sequence). This CDR3 is 16 amino acids long. V was clipped by 0 bases and J by 2 bases; unmatched bases: 4. CDR3 sequence (DNA): TGTGCCACCAGCAGAGACCCCCGGGGGGCCTACAATGAGCAGTTCTTC. Translation gives CATSRDPRGAYNEQFF.

The rearrangement uses TRBV6-5 and TRBJ1-5; D is possibly TRBD1 (6 bases). V lost 9 bases and J lost 2, with 17 bases in between. Germline V gives CDR1 MNHEY, CDR2 SVGAGI. The length of the CDR3 is 15 residues. CDR3 amino acids: CASRGGGRGNQPQHF. CDR3 DNA sequence: TGTGCCAGTCGAGGGGGGGGCCGGGGCAATCAGCCCCAGCATTTT.

The CDR3 region has the DNA TGTGCCAGCAGGCGAACAGGGTCCAATCAGCCCCAGCATTTT. Its translation is CASRRTGSNQPQHF. The rearrangement uses TRBV6-5 and TRBJ1-5; D is perhaps TRBD1 (6 bases). The V gene's germline CDR1 is MNHEY and CDR2 SVGAGI. With 6 bases removed from V and 3 bases from J, the gap between germline ends came to 12 bases. The CDR3 contains 14 residues.

The CDR3 loop is CATSRDYGGEWNSPLHF. As DNA, the CDR3 is TGTGCCACCAGCAGAGATTACGGGGGAGAATGGAATTCACCCCTCCACTTT. The chain recombines TRBV15 with TRBJ1-6, with D possibly TRBD1 on 5 matching bases. The V end lost 0 bases, the J end lost 7 bases, and 16 bases lay between the germline ends. Germline assignment: CDR1 LNHNV and CDR2 YYDKDF (reference sequence). The length of the CDR3 is 17 residues.

The CDR3 DNA sequence: TGTGCCAGCAGCTTGGCCGGGGGTGCCAATCAGCCCCAGCATTTT. It translates to CASSLAGGANQPQHF. The V call is TRBV5-8, the J call TRBJ1-5; weak D call: TRBD1 (5 bases). Germline-derived CDR1 and CDR2 are SGHTS and YDEGEE. CDR3 length equals 15 residues. The germline V and J ends were trimmed by 0 bases and 3 bases, with 10 bases remaining between them.

The chain links TRBV11-3 to TRBJ1-3; 8 nucleotides agree with TRBD1. The CDR3 covers 17 residues. After removal of 2 bases from V and 3 bases from J, the junction contained 9 bases not matched to a gene. CDR1 is SGHNT, CDR2 YENEEA, per germline. CDR3 protein: CASSLRRPGGSGNTIYF. The CDR3 region has the DNA TGTGCCAGCAGCTTACGAAGGCCAGGGGGCAGTGGAAACACCATATATTTT.

This chain links TRBV5-6 with TRBJ2-4, with D perhaps matching TRBD1 (5 bases). This CDR3 has 15 amino acids. Trimming pared 0 bases from V and 0 bases from J, leaving 7 bases between. CDR1 SGHDT and CDR2 YYEEEE come from the germline V gene. CDR3 in amino acids: CASSLEGQAKNIQYF. In DNA, the CDR3 is TGTGCCAGCAGCTTGGAGGGGCAAGCCAAAAACATTCAGTACTTC.

This clone was observed once. V and J are TRBV20-1 and TRBJ1-5, with a possible D match to TRBD1 (5 bases). V was trimmed by 3 bases and J by 10 bases, leaving 22 bases between them. Germline-derived CDR1 and CDR2 are DFQATT and SNEGSKA (reference sequence). This CDR3 region has 15 residues. The CDR3 region is CSASGLVQALVPQHF. The CDR3, as DNA: TGCAGTGCTAGTGGCCTTGTACAGGCCCTTGTTCCCCAGCATTTT.

The V call is TRBV20-1, the J call TRBJ1-5; no clear D gene. Germline V gene lookup returns CDR1 DFQATT and CDR2 SNEGSKA (reference sequence). V was trimmed by 6 bases and J by 3 bases, leaving 6 bases between them. The CDR3 length is 11 residues. This chain's CDR3 is CSAGVNQPQHF. The CDR3 DNA reads TGCAGTGCCGGTGTCAATCAGCCCCAGCATTTT.

The chain carries TRBV4-1 and TRBJ2-3; maybe TRBD1 (6 bases). V gave up 5 bases and J gave up 1 base, with 16 bases separating them. There are 16 residues in the CDR3. CDR1 is MGHRA and CDR2 is YSYEKL in the germline V gene. The CDR3 reads CASSTIQGYGTDTQYF. The CDR3 DNA reads TGCGCCAGCAGCACCATACAGGGTTATGGCACAGATACGCAGTATTTT.

CDR3 bases: TGTGCCACCCGTTTGGTCCTAGCAACTAATGAAAAACTGTTTTTT. This sequence encodes CATRLVLATNEKLFF. V is TRBV6-5 and J is TRBJ1-4; D unclear. The CDR3 spans 15 residues. Germline CDR1 reads MNHEY; CDR2 reads SVGAGI. V lost 10 bases and J lost 0, with 15 bases in between.

The chain employs TRBV27 and TRBJ1-1, with 7 bases that match TRBD1. The junction had 21 bases not matched to a gene; V was cut back by 5 bases and J by 0 bases. Germline CDR1 reads MNHEY; CDR2 reads SMNVEV (reference sequence). This CDR3 contains 20 residues. The CDR3 nucleotides are TGTGCCAGCAGTACTCCCCTCGGGACAGACACCAGCCCTTTGAACACTGAAGCTTTCTTT. Its protein product is CASSTPLGTDTSPLNTEAFF.

The chain carries TRBV3-1 (or the pseudogene TRBV3-2) and TRBJ2-5; D call uncertain. Trimming removed 3 bases from V and 5 bases from J, with 7 bases in between. CDR1 is LGHDT, CDR2 YNNKEL, per germline (reference sequence). CDR3 length: 12 amino acids. The CDR3 DNA follows: TGTGCCAGCAGCCACCAAACTGAGACCCAGTACTTC. Protein product: CASSHQTETQYF.

V and J are TRBV4-2 and TRBJ1-6, with 7 nucleotides matching TRBD1. This CDR3 comprises 16 residues. V shed 0 bases, J shed 6 bases, and the junction held 5 bases outside the gene matches. In germline, CDR1 is LGHNA, CDR2 YNFKEQ. The CDR3 region is CASSQDLRQGNSPLHF. CDR3 coding DNA: TGTGCCAGCAGCCAAGATCTTCGACAGGGTAATTCACCCCTCCACTTT.